This T cell receptor (beta chain) was recovered during a study of cytomegalovirus exposure and HLA in healthy donors. The V gene end was trimmed by 1 base and the J gene end by 1 base; junction bases not matched to a gene: 8. Germline CDR1 reads SGHAT; CDR2 reads FQNNGV. The CDR3 contains 18 residues. Measured with immunoSEQ multiplex PCR; TCRdb has only the in-frame clones, and not every one. Among under 200,000 clones, 75% to 95% were seen once, and the ten largest hold 3% to 3.5%. This clone was observed once. The sequence was obtained from a woman under 30 in good health and CMV-seropositive. The chain employs TRBV11-2 and TRBJ1-4, with TRBD1 matching over 8 bases. Sequencing input: PBMCs. CDR3 residues: CASSLARTGRGTNEKLFF. CDR3 nucleotide sequence: TGTGCCAGCAGCTTAGCTCGGACAGGGAGAGGAACTAATGAAAAACTGTTTTTT.